This record covers a single T cell receptor (beta chain). Its cognate antigen has yet to be identified. Base qualities are not provided; no much larger clone lies one nucleotide away. These data belong to a study of blood T cell repertoires in COVID-19 (dated by TCRdb to 2020 to 2022). General notes on the study: Samples from collaborators originated in the United States, Italy and Spain and spanned both the acute and convalescent phases of COVID-19. The material from the prospective study consisted of cDNA or gDNA derived from T cells, B-cell-depleted T cells, or PBMCs. Deeply sampled blood TCRbeta repertoires from subjects exposed to, actively infected with, or recovered from COVID-19 were included in the dataset. The repertoires were made available in a free public database intended to serve as a resource for research on the immune response to SARS-CoV-2. The samples were drawn from the first 160 participants of the ongoing ImmuneRACE study and from 950 to 1,500 subjects provided by 6 global collaborators. Sample metadata almost always included a de-identified subject ID, COVID-19 status, age in years and sex. Where available, HLA class I and class II types were obtained from metadata supplied by the sample provider rather than from assay-based typing.

From the cysteine through the phenylalanine, the CDR3 covers 13 amino acids. Solely the CDR3 DNA is kept, with 39 bases framed from the first base. V loses 6 bases of germline sequence and J loses 6 bases, and the interval between the two ends is 11 bases. Looking up the germline V gene yields CDR1 KGHDR and CDR2 SFDVKD. Summary of the overall study and its limitations: Clinical and demographic metadata were provided uncurated, with the amount varying by source and participant.

A second Seattle source provided samples from volunteer blood donors who had recovered from COVID-19. The collaborating institutions used their own protocols to collect whole blood in K2EDTA tubes. Collaborator samples were shipped for TCRbeta analysis as frozen whole blood, isolated PBMCs, or DNA extracted from either sample type. TCRbeta CDR3 regions were amplified from genomic DNA using the immunoSEQ Assay, a bias-controlled multiplex PCR. As for the authors' bioinformatics: The number of nucleated cells in each sample was estimated by amplification of reference gene primers within the assay. To quantify the absolute abundance of each unique TCRbeta CDR3 rearrangement, sequence reads were collapsed and filtered. Productive Simpson clonality was computed per sample as the square root of Simpson's diversity index over productive rearrangements. The source is immuneACCESS, and TCRdb retained only in-frame sequences with V and J called. Part of the clones is not carried over; for the studies checked, unresolved V genes explain less than half of this, and the remainder is unexplained. Clone size and the V and J calls come from that table; the DNA yielded D and trimming. In this sample the table shows around 190,000 clones, 80% to 90% of which occur a single time. The ten largest make up roughly 2% of the sample.

The sequence links TRBV24-1 to TRBJ2-1, with the identity of the D gene unclear. The sequenced sample consisted of peripheral blood. The TCR comes from a man aged 18 to 29 who had recovered from COVID-19. The CDR3 has the sequence CATSRHGPNEQFF. The bases are TGTGCCACCAGTCGACACGGCCCCAATGAGCAGTTCTTC.